The 24 T cell receptor beta chains below all came from one sample that was sequenced in a study of cytomegalovirus exposure and HLA in healthy donors. PCR amplification relied on 60 Vbeta primers (plus 13 Jbeta primers). Produced via immunoSEQ multiplex PCR; TCRdb's table is partial and in-frame only. The sample comprises 150,000 to 200,000 clones, more than 65% of which are singletons, and under 6.5% rests with the top ten. Specimen: PBMCs. The receptor source for this set is a man between 45 and 60 years old in good health and CMV-seropositive.

V usage is TRBV30 and J usage is TRBJ2-7; 9 positions match TRBD2. V was clipped by 3 bases and J by 4 bases; unmatched bases: 7. The CDR3 runs 14 residues. Germline V gene sequence: CDR1 GTSNPN, CDR2 SVGIG (reference sequence). The CDR3 is CAWRPSGRTYEQYV. DNA for the CDR3: TGTGCCTGGAGACCCAGCGGGAGGACGTACGAGCAGTACGTC.

The chain links TRBV15 to TRBJ1-1; perhaps TRBD1 as D (6 bases). This CDR3 is 13 amino acids long. The ends were cut back, 8 bases at V and 1 base at J, with 11 bases in the middle. CDR1 is LNHNV and CDR2 is YYDKDF in the germline V gene (reference sequence). The CDR3 bases are TGTGCCACCCGGGAGGGGGGGAACACTGAAGCTTTCTTT. It is translated as CATREGGNTEAFF.

This clone was seen only once. The chain combines TRBV6-5 with TRBJ1-1, with D perhaps TRBD1 (5 bases). Germline V gene data show CDR1 as MNHEY and CDR2 as SVGAGI. V was shortened by 2 bases and J by 2 bases, with 6 bases between the two germline ends. This CDR3 contains 13 residues. The CDR3 nucleotides read TGTGCCAGCAGTTACGACAGAAACACTGAAGCTTTCTTT. This codes for CASSYDRNTEAFF.

The chain has TRBV5-4 and TRBJ1-4, with D possibly being TRBD1 (6 bases). V shed 4 bases and J shed 5 bases, with 15 bases lying between them. This CDR3 has 15 residues. Germline V gene sequence: CDR1 SGHNT, CDR2 YYREEE (reference sequence). The CDR3 sequence is CASSIDQGLNEKLFF. DNA for the CDR3: TGTGCCAGCAGCATCGATCAGGGGTTAAATGAAAAACTGTTTTTT.

In DNA form, the CDR3 reads TGTGCCAGCAGCTTGGGAGGATACAAAAACATTCAGTACTTC. Translation: CASSLGGYKNIQYF. V is TRBV5-6 and J is TRBJ2-4; no clear D gene. Germline-derived CDR1 and CDR2 are SGHDT and YYEEEE. This CDR3 spans 14 amino acids. Trimming left V 0 bases short and J 3 bases short, with 7 bases between.

The count of this clone is one. V and J are TRBV19 and TRBJ1-1; D is unresolved. In germline, CDR1 is LNHDA, CDR2 SQIVND (reference sequence). Trimming removed 3 bases at V and 3 bases at J, with 14 bases between. The CDR3 covers 15 residues. CDR3 loop: CASSISGSFDTEAFF. As DNA, the CDR3 is TGTGCCAGTAGTATCTCGGGTAGCTTCGACACTGAAGCTTTCTTT.

The chain recombines TRBV2 with TRBJ2-1; D is uncertain. The germline V gene encodes CDR1 SNHLY and CDR2 FYNNEI. CDR3 length: 10 residues. Trimming left V 8 bases short and J 9 bases short, with 8 bases between. The DNA for the CDR3 is TGTGCCAGCTGGGCTGGTGAGCAGTTCTTC. The encoded protein is CASWAGEQFF. Using reference TRBV2 and TRBJ2-1 for the parts outside the CDR3, the full variable domain is EPEVTQTPSHQVTQMGQEVILRCVPISNHLYFYWYRQILGQKVEFLVSFYNNEISEKSEIFDDQFSVERPDGSNFTLKIRSTKLEDSAMYFCASWAGEQFFGPGTRLTVL.

The V and J genes are TRBV11-2 and TRBJ2-5; the match to TRBD2 covers 12 bases. V shed 4 bases and J 4 bases; nucleotides not matched to a gene: 4. The CDR3 has 15 residues. Germline CDR1 reads SGHAT; CDR2 reads FQNNGV. CDR3 in amino acids: CASSYTSGRTETQYF. CDR3 sequence (DNA): TGTGCCAGCAGCTATACTAGCGGGAGGACAGAGACCCAGTACTTC. Complete variable domain (other parts from reference TRBV11-2 and TRBJ2-5): EAGVAQSPRYKIIEKRQSVAFWCNPISGHATLYWYQQILGQGPKLLIQFQNNGVVDDSQLPKDRFSAERLKGVDSTLKIQPAKLEDSAVYLCASSYTSGRTETQYFGPGTRLLVL.

This clone was recorded a few times. The rearrangement links TRBV29-1 to TRBJ2-1; TRBD2 aligns across 9 bases. J lost 4 bases, V lost 4 bases, and 14 bases had no gene match. The CDR3 runs 17 residues. Germline CDR1 is SQVTM and CDR2 is ANQGSEA. CDR3 nucleotides: TGCAGCGTTGTACCCGTGGTAGCGGGAGTCAGTTACAATGAGCAGTTCTTC. Translated: CSVVPVVAGVSYNEQFF.

This chain uses TRBV5-6 with TRBJ2-6; D unresolved. V was shortened by 1 base and J by 4 bases, with 3 bases between the two germline ends. Looked up from germline, CDR1 is SGHDT and CDR2 is YYEEEE. The CDR3 is 13 residues long. CDR3 coding DNA: TGTGCCAGCAGCTTGACAGGGGCCAACGTCCTGACTTTC. Its translation is CASSLTGANVLTF.

As for this clone: At one end the junction does not follow the germline gene, possibly because of a read error. DNA of the CDR3: TGTGCCAGCCGCTTCGGTCGGAGCACAGATACGCAGTATTTT. Its protein product is CASRFGRSTDTQYF. The chain couples TRBV7-2 to TRBJ2-3, with unresolved D. The CDR3 length is 14 residues. In germline, CDR1 is SGHTA, CDR2 FQGNSA.

The J gene is TRBJ1-1, the V gene TRBV5-1; D possibly corresponds to TRBD1 (6 bases). Trimming stripped 1 base from V and 1 base from J, with 11 bases between. CDR1 SGHRS and CDR2 YFSETQ come from the germline V gene. The CDR3 loop spans 15 amino acids. The CDR3 reads CASSLRGAENTEAFF. For the CDR3, the DNA is TGCGCCAGCAGCTTGCGGGGGGCCGAGAACACTGAAGCTTTCTTT.

V usage is TRBV5-6 and J usage is TRBJ1-3, with TRBD1 identical over 8 bases. Germline V gene sequence: CDR1 SGHDT, CDR2 YYEEEE. There are 17 residues in the CDR3. Unmatched junction bases numbered 6, after V lost 1 base and J lost 0 bases. This CDR3 is CASSLPGQVSSGNTIYF. The CDR3 region has the DNA TGTGCCAGCAGCTTGCCGGGACAGGTGAGCTCTGGAAACACCATATATTTT.

The chain employs TRBV19 and TRBJ1-3; 7 nucleotides match TRBD1. Trimming cost V 9 bases and J 1 base; bases outside gene matches: 9. The CDR3 totals 15 residues. Germline V CDR1 and CDR2: LNHDA, SQIVND (reference sequence). The CDR3 DNA follows: TGTGCCAGCCAATTACAGGGGTTGTCTGGAAACACCATATATTTT. As protein: CASQLQGLSGNTIYF.

The rearrangement joins TRBV6-4 to TRBJ1-1; weak D call: TRBD1 (6 bases). V lost 6 bases and J 1 base, leaving 9 bases between the germline ends. Germline V lookup: CDR1 MRHNA, CDR2 SNTAGT. There are 13 residues in the CDR3. CDR3 amino acids: CASRQGQNTEAFF. Written as DNA, the CDR3 is TGTGCCAGCAGGCAGGGACAGAACACTGAAGCTTTCTTT.

The rearrangement uses TRBV15 and TRBJ1-5, with a weak D call TRBD1 (5 bases). Trimming stripped 3 bases from V and 7 bases from J, with 13 bases between. CDR3 size: 14 residues. Germline CDR1 is LNHNV and CDR2 is YYDKDF (reference sequence). CDR3 sequence (DNA): TGTGCCACCAGCAGTCCCCAGGGTGCCCAGCCCCAGCATTTT. It specifies CATSSPQGAQPQHF.

V usage is TRBV6-5 and J usage is TRBJ2-1; TRBD2 aligns across 11 bases. This CDR3 is 15 amino acids long. V trimming: 4 bases; J trimming: 3 bases; junction bases outside the gene matches: 2. Per germline, CDR1 MNHEY and CDR2 SVGAGI. The CDR3 loop reads CASSSGLADYNEQFF. The CDR3 nucleotides read TGTGCCAGCAGTTCGGGACTAGCGGACTACAATGAGCAGTTCTTC.

The sample holds a few counts of this clone. The J gene is TRBJ2-7, the V gene TRBV2; TRBD1 might be the D (6 bases). The CDR3 extends over 13 amino acids. The V end was cut by 6 bases, the J end by 1 base, with 10 bases between. Germline CDR1 reads SNHLY; CDR2 reads FYNNEI. Here the CDR3 DNA reads TGTGCCAGCAGGACAGGACAGTCCTACGAGCAGTACTTC. It specifies CASRTGQSYEQYF.

The chain carries TRBV6-1 and TRBJ2-3; D may be TRBD2 (7 bases). Per germline, CDR1 MNHNS and CDR2 SASEGT. The CDR3 runs to 16 residues. V was clipped by 0 bases and J by 9 bases, with 19 bases between them. Here the CDR3 reads CASSEAGQLWGGTQYF. In DNA form, the CDR3 reads TGTGCCAGCAGTGAAGCTGGCCAGTTGTGGGGGGGCACGCAGTATTTT.

The chain employs TRBV7-9 and TRBJ2-1; a possible D gene is TRBD2 (7 bases). The CDR3 length is 17 residues. Trimming took 5 bases from V and 3 from J, leaving 20 bases between them. Germline values: CDR1 SEHNR, CDR2 FQNEAQ (reference sequence). This chain's CDR3 is CASSAPGGGRFYNEQFF. The CDR3 bases are TGTGCCAGCAGCGCACCTGGGGGCGGGAGATTCTACAATGAGCAGTTCTTC.

V is TRBV27 and J is TRBJ1-5; 9 bases are shared with TRBD1. This CDR3 is built from 14 residues. Germline CDR1 MNHEY, CDR2 SMNVEV (reference sequence). V dropped 5 bases and J dropped 7; count of bases not matched to a gene: 6. The CDR3: CASSPGQGRQPQHF. The CDR3 DNA reads TGTGCCAGCAGTCCGGGACAGGGCAGGCAGCCCCAGCATTTT.

This clone was recorded a few times. This rearrangement joins TRBV7-9 to TRBJ1-6; D gene uncertain. Germline CDR1 reads SEHNR; CDR2 reads FQNEAQ (reference sequence). The CDR3 extends over 12 amino acids. Trimming stripped 4 bases from V and 7 bases from J, with 5 bases between. DNA of the CDR3: TGTGCCAGCAGCTGGGAGAATTCACCCCTCCACTTT. Its protein is CASSWENSPLHF.

The chain couples TRBV5-8 to TRBJ1-5; no clear D. V was cut by 0 bases and J by 0 bases, with 10 bases left in between. In germline, CDR1 is SGHTS, CDR2 YDEGEE. The CDR3 length is 16 residues. The CDR3 nucleotides are TGTGCCAGCAGCTTGGGGCGAGGGAATAGCAATCAGCCCCAGCATTTT. Amino acids: CASSLGRGNSNQPQHF.

The chain joins TRBV29-1 to TRBJ2-7; D is undetermined. Germline lookup yields CDR1 SQVTM and CDR2 ANQGSEA. The CDR3 totals 19 residues. V was clipped by 0 bases and J by 3 bases, with 27 bases between them. The CDR3 region is CSVEDRHEESFRIDYEQYV. The DNA for the CDR3 is TGCAGCGTTGAAGATCGGCATGAGGAGAGTTTCCGTATTGACTACGAGCAGTACGTC.